The clone carrying this TCR beta chain was seen many times. The target antigen is unknown. Germline CDR1 reads SGHRS; CDR2 reads YFSETQ. This CDR3 spans 12 amino acids. Trimming cost V 3 bases and J 6 bases, with 8 bases left between them. The source of the sample is a study of CD8 T cells in ankylosing spondylitis. General observations from the study: Disease-associated clones were reportedly significantly overrepresented in matched ankylosing spondylitis synovial fluid. Ankylosing spondylitis blood appeared to carry a characteristic TCR beta motif of roughly 8 highly homologous variants.

Each CDR3 protein is one row after TCRdb ran MiXCR on the 5' RACE reads. Here the sample spans 150,000 to 200,000 distinct CDR3 sequences, 15% to 20% being singletons. This sequence was found in a male donor under 30 with ankylosing spondylitis or in good health (not recorded which). The V and J genes are TRBV5-1 and TRBJ2-3, with D unclear. The sequenced sample consisted of blood, either unsorted or a sorted T cell fraction (not recorded which). DNA of the CDR3: TGCGCCAGCAGCTGGAAACGGGATACGCAGTATTTT. Translating gives CASSWKRDTQYF.